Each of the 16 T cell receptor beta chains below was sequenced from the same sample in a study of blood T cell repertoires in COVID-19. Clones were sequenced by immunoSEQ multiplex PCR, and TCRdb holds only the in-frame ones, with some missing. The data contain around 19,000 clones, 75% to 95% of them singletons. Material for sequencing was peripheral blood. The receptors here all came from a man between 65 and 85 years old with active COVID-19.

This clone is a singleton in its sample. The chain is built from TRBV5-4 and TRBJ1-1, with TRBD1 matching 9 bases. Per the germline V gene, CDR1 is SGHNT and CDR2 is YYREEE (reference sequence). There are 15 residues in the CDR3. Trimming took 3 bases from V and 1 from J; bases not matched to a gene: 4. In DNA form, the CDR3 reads TGTGCCAGCAGCTCGCCGGGACAGGGGAACACTGAAGCTTTCTTT. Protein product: CASSSPGQGNTEAFF.

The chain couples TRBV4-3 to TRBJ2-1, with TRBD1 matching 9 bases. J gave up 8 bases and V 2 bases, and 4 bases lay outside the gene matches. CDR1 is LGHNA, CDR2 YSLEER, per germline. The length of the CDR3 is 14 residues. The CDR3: CASSQWTGEYEQFF. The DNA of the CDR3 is TGCGCCAGCAGCCAATGGACAGGGGAGTATGAGCAGTTCTTC.

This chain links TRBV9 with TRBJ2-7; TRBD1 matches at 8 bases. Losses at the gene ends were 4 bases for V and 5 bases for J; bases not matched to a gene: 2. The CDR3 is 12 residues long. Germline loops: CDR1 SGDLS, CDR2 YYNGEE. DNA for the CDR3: TGTGCCAGCAGCACACAGGGGGACGAGCAGTACTTC. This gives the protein CASSTQGDEQYF.

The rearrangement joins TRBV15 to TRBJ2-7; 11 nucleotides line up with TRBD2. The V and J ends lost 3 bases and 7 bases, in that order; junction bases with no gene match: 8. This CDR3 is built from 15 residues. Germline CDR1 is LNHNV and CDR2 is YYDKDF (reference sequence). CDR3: CATSSKTSGSGEQYF. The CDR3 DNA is TGTGCCACCAGCAGTAAAACTAGCGGGAGTGGAGAGCAGTACTTC.

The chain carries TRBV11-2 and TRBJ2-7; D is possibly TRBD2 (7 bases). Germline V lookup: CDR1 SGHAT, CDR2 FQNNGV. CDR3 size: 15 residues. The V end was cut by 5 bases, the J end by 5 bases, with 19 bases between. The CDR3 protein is CASSQLGGRLNEQYF. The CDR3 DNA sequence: TGTGCCAGCAGCCAATTGGGGGGGCGGTTAAACGAGCAGTACTTC.

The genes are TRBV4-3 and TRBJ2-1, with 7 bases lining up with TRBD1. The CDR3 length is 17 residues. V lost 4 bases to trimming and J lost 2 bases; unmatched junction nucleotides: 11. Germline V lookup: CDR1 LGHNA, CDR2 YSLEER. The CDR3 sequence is CASSLKGGGGPYNEQFF. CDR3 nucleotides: TGCGCCAGCAGCCTAAAAGGGGGCGGCGGGCCCTACAATGAGCAGTTCTTC.

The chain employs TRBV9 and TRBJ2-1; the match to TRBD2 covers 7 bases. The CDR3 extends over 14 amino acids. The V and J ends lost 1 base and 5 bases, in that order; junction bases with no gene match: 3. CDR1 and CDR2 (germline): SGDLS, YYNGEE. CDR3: CASSVSGEHNEQFF. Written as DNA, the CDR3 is TGTGCCAGCAGCGTAAGCGGGGAACACAATGAGCAGTTCTTC.

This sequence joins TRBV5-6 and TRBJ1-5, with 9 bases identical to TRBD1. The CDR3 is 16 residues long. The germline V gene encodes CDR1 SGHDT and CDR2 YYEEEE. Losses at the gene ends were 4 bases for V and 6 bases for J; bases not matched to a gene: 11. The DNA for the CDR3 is TGTGCCAGCAGCGCCGGGACAGGGAGATCCGGTCAGCCCCAGCATTTT. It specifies CASSAGTGRSGQPQHF. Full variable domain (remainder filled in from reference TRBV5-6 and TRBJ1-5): DAGVTQSPTHLIKTRGQQVTLRCSPKSGHDTVSWYQQALGQGPQFIFQYYEEEERQRGNFPDRFSGHQFPNYSSELNVNALLLGDSALYLCASSAGTGRSGQPQHFGDGTRLSIL.

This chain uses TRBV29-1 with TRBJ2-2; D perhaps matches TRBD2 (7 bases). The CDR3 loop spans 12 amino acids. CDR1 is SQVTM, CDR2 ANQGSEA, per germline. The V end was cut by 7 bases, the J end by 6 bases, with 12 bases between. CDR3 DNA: TGCAGCGCCGAGGGGGGGGCCGGGGAGCTGTTTTTT. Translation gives CSAEGGAGELFF.

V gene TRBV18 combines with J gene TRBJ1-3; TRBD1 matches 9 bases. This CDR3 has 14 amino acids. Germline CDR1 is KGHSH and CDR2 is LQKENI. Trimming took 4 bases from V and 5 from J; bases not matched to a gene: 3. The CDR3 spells CASSQGTGRNTIYF. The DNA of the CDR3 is TGTGCCAGCTCACAAGGGACAGGGCGAAACACCATATATTTT.

The DNA of the CDR3 is TGTGCCAGCATCCTACAAGGAGCTGAAGCTTTCTTT. Protein: CASILQGAEAFF. The rearrangement joins TRBV12-3 or TRBV12-4 to TRBJ1-1; no reliable D call. The CDR3 is made up of 12 amino acids. V was shortened by 7 bases and J by 6 bases, with 12 bases between the two germline ends.

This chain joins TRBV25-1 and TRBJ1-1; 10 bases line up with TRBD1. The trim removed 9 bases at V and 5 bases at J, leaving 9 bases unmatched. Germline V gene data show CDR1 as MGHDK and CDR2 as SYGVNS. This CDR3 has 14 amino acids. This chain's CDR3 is CARGQGFSGTEAFF. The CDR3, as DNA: TGTGCCAGGGGACAGGGGTTTTCGGGGACTGAAGCTTTCTTT.

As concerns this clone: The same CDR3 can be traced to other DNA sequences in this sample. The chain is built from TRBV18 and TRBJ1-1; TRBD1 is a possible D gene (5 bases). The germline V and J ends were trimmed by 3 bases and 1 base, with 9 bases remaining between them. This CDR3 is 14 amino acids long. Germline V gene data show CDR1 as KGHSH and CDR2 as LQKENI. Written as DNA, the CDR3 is TGTGCCAGCTCACCGAGAACAGGGAACACTGAAGCTTTCTTT. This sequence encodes CASSPRTGNTEAFF.

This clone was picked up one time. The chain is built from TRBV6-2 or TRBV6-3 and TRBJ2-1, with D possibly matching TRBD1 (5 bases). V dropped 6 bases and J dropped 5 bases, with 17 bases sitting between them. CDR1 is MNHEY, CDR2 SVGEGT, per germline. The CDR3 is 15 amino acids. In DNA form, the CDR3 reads TGTGCCAGCAGCACGACAGCTAGACTGAACAATGAGCAGTTCTTC. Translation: CASSTTARLNNEQFF.

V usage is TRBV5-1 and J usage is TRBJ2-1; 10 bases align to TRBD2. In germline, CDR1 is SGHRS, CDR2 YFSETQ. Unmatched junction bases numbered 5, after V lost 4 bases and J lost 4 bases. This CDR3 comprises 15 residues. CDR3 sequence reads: CASSPASGRYNEQFF. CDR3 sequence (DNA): TGCGCCAGCAGCCCGGCTAGCGGGAGATACAATGAGCAGTTCTTC.

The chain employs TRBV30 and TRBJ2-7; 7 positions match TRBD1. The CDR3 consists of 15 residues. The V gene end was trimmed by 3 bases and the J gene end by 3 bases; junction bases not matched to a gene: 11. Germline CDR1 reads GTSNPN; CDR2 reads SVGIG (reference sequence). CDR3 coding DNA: TGTGCCTGGAGCCAAAAGGTAGGGGGCTTCTACGAGCAGTACTTC. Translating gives CAWSQKVGGFYEQYF.